This T cell receptor (beta chain) was sequenced in a study of blood T cells in healthy people across ages. The study recruited healthy Caucasian donors from Russia who were aged roughly 6 to 90. This clonotype has more than one count but fewer than ten. Together with a sample-barcoded 5' primer, a J-beta primer mix was included in a second PCR lasting about 7 to 11 cycles. Every cDNA molecule bore a tag from a template-switch adaptor containing 12 random nucleotides. TCRdb redid the calling of the 5' RACE reads with MiXCR, one entry per CDR3 protein. The table shows about 640,000 distinct CDR3 sequences, with around three fifths occurring only once. V lost 3 bases to trimming and J lost 5 bases; unmatched junction nucleotides: 4. The CDR3 totals 14 residues. CDR1 MGHRA and CDR2 YSYEKL come from the germline V gene.

J is TRBJ2-5 and V is TRBV4-1; TRBD1 agrees at 9 bases. This clonotype was obtained from a man aged 55 to 70 in good health. Sequenced sample: blood. The CDR3 protein is CASSHPDRGETQYF. The CDR3 DNA reads as TGCGCCAGCAGCCACCCTGACAGGGGGGAGACCCAGTACTTC.